This T cell receptor (beta chain) was captured by sequencing in a study of blood T cell repertoires in COVID-19. About the study: Researchers got acute and convalescent COVID-19 samples from the United States, Italy and Spain.

Original handling: Cell counts per sample came from amplifying reference gene primers. Produced via immunoSEQ multiplex PCR; TCRdb's table is partial and in-frame only. Clone size and the V and J calls come from that table; the DNA yielded D and trimming. This sample has about 240,000 clones, with about 68% found just once. CDR3 length: 14 amino acids. Germline lookup yields CDR1 SGHNT and CDR2 YYREEE (reference sequence). Deletions cut 2 bases from V and 3 bases from J, with 8 bases between. This TCR was sampled from a woman over 75 with acute or convalescent COVID-19. The sample taken for sequencing was peripheral blood. The chain links TRBV5-4 to TRBJ1-4; D might be TRBD1 (6 bases). The CDR3, as DNA: TGTGCCAGCAGCTTAGGACAGTCTAATGAAAAACTGTTTTTT. This encodes CASSLGQSNEKLFF.